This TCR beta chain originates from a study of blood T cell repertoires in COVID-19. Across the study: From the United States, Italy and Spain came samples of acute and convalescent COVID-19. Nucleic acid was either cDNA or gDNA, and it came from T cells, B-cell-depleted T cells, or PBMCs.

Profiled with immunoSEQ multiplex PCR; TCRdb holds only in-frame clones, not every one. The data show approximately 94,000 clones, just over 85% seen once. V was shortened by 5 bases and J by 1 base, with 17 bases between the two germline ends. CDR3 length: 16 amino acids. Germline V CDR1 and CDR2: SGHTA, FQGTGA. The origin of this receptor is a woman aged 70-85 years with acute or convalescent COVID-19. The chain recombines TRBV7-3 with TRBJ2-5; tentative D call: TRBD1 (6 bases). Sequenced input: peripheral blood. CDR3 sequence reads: CASSLGRAGAQETQYF. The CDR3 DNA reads TGTGCCAGCAGCCTAGGACGGGCAGGGGCCCAAGAGACCCAGTACTTC.